This entry is about one T cell receptor (beta chain). Its antigen is currently unknown. This CDR3 contains 15 residues. V shed 6 bases and J 4 bases; nucleotides not matched to a gene: 8. The germline V gene encodes CDR1 MDHEN and CDR2 SYDVKM. This entry belongs to a study of cytotoxic CD8 clonotypes in ibrutinib-treated CLL. Study overall: Once treatment had gone on for a median of around eleven months, range 6 to 36, response samples were drawn. Whole-study findings and limits: On treatment, the uncommon public clonotypes contracted or remained stable. Baseline-level clonality went beyond age-matched healthy donors and moved in step with circulating CD8+ T-cell counts.

Target depth was 1 in 200,000 to 1 in 1 million T cells, about 10x per clonotype. Clones were read by immunoSEQ multiplex PCR, and TCRdb kept only the in-frame ones, dropping some. This table holds 53,000 or so clones, 50% to 70% found once. V is TRBV28 and J is TRBJ1-5; 8 nucleotides line up with TRBD1. Sequencing used PBMCs, obtained at disease progression, from a patient treated with ibrutinib. The clonotype originates from a human donor with chronic lymphocytic leukemia. Written as DNA, the CDR3 is TGTGCCAGCAGGGCACAGGGGGACCAGAATCAGCCCCAGCATTTT. Translation gives CASRAQGDQNQPQHF.